The text below deals with one TCR beta chain. This sample stems from a study of cytomegalovirus exposure and HLA in healthy donors. 13 Jbeta primers and 60 Vbeta primers were used for the PCR. Clones were sequenced by immunoSEQ multiplex PCR, and TCRdb holds only the in-frame ones, with some missing. The sample consists of roughly 98,000 clones, roughly 70% of them appearing once. Germline loops: CDR1 ENHRY, CDR2 SYGVKD. The ends lost 11 bases at V and 6 bases at J; junction bases unmatched: 11. The length of the CDR3 is 14 residues. The chain is built from TRBV10-3 and TRBJ2-1; 9 bases are shared with TRBD2. The specimen sequenced was PBMCs. The receptor was derived from a man aged 50 or older in good health and CMV-seronegative. DNA for the CDR3: TGTGCCTTCTCGGGCGGGACTAGCACCAATGAGCAGTTCTTC. Translating it yields CAFSGGTSTNEQFF.